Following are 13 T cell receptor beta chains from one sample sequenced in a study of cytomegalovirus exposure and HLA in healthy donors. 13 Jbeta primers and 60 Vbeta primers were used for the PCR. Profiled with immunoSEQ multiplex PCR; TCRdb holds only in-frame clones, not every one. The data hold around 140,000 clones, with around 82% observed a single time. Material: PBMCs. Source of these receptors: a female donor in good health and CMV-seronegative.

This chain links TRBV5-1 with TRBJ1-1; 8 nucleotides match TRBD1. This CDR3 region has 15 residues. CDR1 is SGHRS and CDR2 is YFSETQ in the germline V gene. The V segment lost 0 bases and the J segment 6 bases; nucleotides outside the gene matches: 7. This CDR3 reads CASSLGQGASSEAFF. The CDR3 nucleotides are TGCGCCAGCAGCTTGGGCCAGGGGGCCTCCTCTGAAGCTTTCTTT.

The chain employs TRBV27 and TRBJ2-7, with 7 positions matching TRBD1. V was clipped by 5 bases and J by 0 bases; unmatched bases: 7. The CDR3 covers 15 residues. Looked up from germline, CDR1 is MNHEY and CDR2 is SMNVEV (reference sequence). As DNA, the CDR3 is TGTGCCAGCAGTGCCGGACAGGATCCCTCCTACGAGCAGTACTTC. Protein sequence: CASSAGQDPSYEQYF.

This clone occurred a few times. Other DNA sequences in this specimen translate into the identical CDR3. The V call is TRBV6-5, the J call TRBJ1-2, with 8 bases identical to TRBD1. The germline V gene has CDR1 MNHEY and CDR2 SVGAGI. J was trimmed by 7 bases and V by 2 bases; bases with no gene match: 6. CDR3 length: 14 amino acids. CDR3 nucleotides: TGTGCCAGCAGTTACATGACAGGGGCCGGTGGCTACACCTTC. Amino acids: CASSYMTGAGGYTF.

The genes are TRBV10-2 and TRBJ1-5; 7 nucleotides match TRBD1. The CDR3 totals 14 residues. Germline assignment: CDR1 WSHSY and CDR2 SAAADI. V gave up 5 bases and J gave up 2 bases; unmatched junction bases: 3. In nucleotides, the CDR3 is TGCGCCAGCAGTCCAGGGGGAGGCAATCAGCCCCAGCATTTT. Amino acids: CASSPGGGNQPQHF.

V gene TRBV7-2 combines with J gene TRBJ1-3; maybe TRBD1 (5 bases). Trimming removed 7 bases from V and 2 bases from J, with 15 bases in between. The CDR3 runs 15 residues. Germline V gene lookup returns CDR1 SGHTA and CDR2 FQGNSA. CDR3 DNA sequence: TGTGCCAGCACCCGAACCTTGGGGCCTGGAAACACCATATATTTT. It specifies CASTRTLGPGNTIYF. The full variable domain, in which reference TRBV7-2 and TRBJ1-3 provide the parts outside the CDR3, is GAGVSQSPSNKVTEKGKDVELRCDPISGHTALYWYRQSLGQGLEFLIYFQGNSAPDKSGLPSDRFSAERTGGSVSTLTIQRTQQEDSAVYLCASTRTLGPGNTIYFGEGSWLTVV.

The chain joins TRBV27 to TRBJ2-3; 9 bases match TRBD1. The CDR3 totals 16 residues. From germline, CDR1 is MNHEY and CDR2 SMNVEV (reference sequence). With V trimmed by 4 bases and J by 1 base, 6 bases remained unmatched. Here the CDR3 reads CASSSRDRVRTDTQYF. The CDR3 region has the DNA TGTGCCAGCAGTTCTAGGGACAGGGTCCGCACAGATACGCAGTATTTT.

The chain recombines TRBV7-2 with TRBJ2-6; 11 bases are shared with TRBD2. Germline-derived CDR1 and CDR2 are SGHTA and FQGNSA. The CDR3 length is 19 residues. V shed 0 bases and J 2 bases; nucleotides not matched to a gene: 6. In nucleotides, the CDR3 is TGTGCCAGCAGCTTAGCGCCGGTAGCGGGGGGGCCTGGGGCCAACGTCCTGACTTTC. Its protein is CASSLAPVAGGPGANVLTF.

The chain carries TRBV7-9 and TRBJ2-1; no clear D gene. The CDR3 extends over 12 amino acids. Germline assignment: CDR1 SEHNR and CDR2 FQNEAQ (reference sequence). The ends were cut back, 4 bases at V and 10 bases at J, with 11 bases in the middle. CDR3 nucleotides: TGTGCCAGCAGCTCCGACTCGGAAGAGCAGTTCTTC. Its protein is CASSSDSEEQFF.

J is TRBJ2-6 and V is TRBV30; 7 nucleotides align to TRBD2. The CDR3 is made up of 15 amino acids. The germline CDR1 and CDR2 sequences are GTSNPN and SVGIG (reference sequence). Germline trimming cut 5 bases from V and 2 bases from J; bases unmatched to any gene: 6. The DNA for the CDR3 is TGTGCCTGGGGGGGGGACGGAACTGGGGCCAACGTCCTGACTTTC. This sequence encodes CAWGGDGTGANVLTF.

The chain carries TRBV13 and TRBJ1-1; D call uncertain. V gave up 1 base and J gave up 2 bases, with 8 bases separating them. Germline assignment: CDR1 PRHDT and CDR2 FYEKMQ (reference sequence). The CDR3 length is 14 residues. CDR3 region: CASSLVSRNTEAFF. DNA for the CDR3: TGTGCCAGCAGCTTAGTGTCCAGAAACACTGAAGCTTTCTTT.

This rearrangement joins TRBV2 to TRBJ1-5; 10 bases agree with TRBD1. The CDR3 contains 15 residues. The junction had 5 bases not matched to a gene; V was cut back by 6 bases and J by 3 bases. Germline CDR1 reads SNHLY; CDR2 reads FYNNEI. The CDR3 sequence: CASRGGQGFNQPQHF. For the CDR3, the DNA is TGTGCCAGCAGAGGGGGACAGGGGTTCAATCAGCCCCAGCATTTT.

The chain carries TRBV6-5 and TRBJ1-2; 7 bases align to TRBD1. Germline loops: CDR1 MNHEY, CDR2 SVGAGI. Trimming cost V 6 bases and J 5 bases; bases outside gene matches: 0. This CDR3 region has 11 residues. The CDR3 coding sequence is TGTGCCAGCAGACAGGGGTATGGCTACACCTTC. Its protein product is CASRQGYGYTF.

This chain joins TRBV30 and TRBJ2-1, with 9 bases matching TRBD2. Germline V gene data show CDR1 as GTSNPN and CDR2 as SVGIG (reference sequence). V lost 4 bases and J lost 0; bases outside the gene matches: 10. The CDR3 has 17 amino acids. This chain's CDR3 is CAWNPGLAAISYNEQFF. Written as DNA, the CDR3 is TGTGCCTGGAACCCGGGACTAGCTGCAATCTCCTACAATGAGCAGTTCTTC.